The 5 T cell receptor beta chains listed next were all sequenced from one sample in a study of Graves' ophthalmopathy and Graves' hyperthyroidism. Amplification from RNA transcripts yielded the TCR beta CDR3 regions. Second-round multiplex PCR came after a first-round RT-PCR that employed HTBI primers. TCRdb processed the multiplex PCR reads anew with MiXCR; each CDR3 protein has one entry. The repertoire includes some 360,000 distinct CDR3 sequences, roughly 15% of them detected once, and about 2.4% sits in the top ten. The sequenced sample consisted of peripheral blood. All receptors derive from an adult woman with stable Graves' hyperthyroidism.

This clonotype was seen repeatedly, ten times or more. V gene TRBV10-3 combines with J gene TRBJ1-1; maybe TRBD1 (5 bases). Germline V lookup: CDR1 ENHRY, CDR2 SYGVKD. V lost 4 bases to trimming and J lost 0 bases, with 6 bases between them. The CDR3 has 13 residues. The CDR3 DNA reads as TGTGCCATCAGTGCAGGGATGAACACTGAAGCTTTCTTT. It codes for CAISAGMNTEAFF.

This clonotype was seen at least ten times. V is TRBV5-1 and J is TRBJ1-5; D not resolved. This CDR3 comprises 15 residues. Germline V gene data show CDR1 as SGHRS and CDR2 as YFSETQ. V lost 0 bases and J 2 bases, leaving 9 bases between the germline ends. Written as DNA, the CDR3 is TGCGCCAGCAGCTTGGTCCCCGGGGGCAATCAGCCCCAGCATTTT. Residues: CASSLVPGGNQPQHF.

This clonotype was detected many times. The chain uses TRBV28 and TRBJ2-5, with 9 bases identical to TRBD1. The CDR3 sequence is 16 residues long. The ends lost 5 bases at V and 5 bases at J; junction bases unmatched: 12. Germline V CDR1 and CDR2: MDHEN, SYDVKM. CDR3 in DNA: TGTGCCAGCAGTCCCGCGGGAACCGGGACAGGGGAGACCCAGTACTTC. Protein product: CASSPAGTGTGETQYF.

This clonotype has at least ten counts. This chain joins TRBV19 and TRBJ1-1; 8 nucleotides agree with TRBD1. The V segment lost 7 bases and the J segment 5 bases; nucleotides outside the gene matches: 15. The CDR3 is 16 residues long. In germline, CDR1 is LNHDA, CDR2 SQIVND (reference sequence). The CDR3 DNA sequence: TGTGCCAGTATCCTTTCGGGTCAGGGGGCGGGGACTGAAGCTTTCTTT. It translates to CASILSGQGAGTEAFF.

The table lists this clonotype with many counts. The CDR3 is CASSFGGAHNSPLHF. In DNA, the CDR3 is TGTGCCAGCAGCTTCGGAGGGGCGCACAATTCACCCCTCCACTTT. This rearrangement joins TRBV7-8 to TRBJ1-6, with a tentative D call TRBD1 (5 bases). CDR1 SGHVS and CDR2 FQNEAQ come from the germline V gene. CDR3 size: 15 residues. V was trimmed by 3 bases and J by 7 bases, leaving 13 bases between them.